The 2 T cell receptor beta chains reported below all come from one sample, sequenced in a study of blood T cells in healthy people across ages. Next came a second PCR, run for about 7 to 12 cycles, which used a sample-barcoded 5' primer along with a J-beta primer mix. MiXCR, applied by TCRdb to the 5' RACE reads, yields one record per CDR3 protein. The profile shows 700,000 to 800,000 distinct CDR3 sequences, approximately 43% of them singletons. The sequenced sample consisted of blood. The source of these receptors is a woman aged 60 to 75 in good health.

This clonotype was seen only a few times. The genes are TRBV11-2 and TRBJ1-1; no clear D. The ends were cut back, 4 bases at V and 0 bases at J, with 15 bases in the middle. This CDR3 is built from 16 residues. The V gene's germline CDR1 is SGHAT and CDR2 FQNNGV. CDR3 sequence reads: CASSSSLGLMNTEAFF. The CDR3 region has the DNA TGTGCCAGCAGCTCCAGTCTAGGGCTTATGAACACTGAAGCTTTCTTT. The full variable domain, rest sourced from reference TRBV11-2 and TRBJ1-1, is EAGVAQSPRYKIIEKRQSVAFWCNPISGHATLYWYQQILGQGPKLLIQFQNNGVVDDSQLPKDRFSAERLKGVDSTLKIQPAKLEDSAVYLCASSSSLGLMNTEAFFGQGTRLTVV.

The gene calls are TRBV27 and TRBJ2-2, with 11 positions matching TRBD2. From germline, CDR1 is MNHEY and CDR2 SMNVEV (reference sequence). The CDR3 is made up of 16 amino acids. V lost 8 bases, J lost 4 bases, and 9 bases stayed unmatched. CDR3 DNA sequence: TGTGCCAGCGTGACTAGCGGGACCCATCGCACCGGGGAGCTGTTTTTT. This codes for CASVTSGTHRTGELFF.